Listed here are 25 T cell receptor beta chains from one sample, sequenced in a study of OX40 agonist ivuxolimab in advanced cancers. Sequenced by immunoSEQ multiplex PCR; TCRdb stores in-frame clones only, minus some. The sample lists about 58,000 clones; 85% to 90% were seen once. The sample here was CD4+ or CD8+ T cells sorted from blood, taken in a trial of the OX40 agonist ivuxolimab. Receptors originate from an adult with an advanced solid tumor such as melanoma, head and neck, liver or kidney cancer.

The chain carries TRBV18 and TRBJ1-2; 7 bases line up with TRBD1. After removal of 3 bases from V and 3 bases from J, the junction contained 7 bases not matched to a gene. The CDR3 has 15 residues. CDR1 and CDR2 from the germline V gene are KGHSH and LQKENI. The CDR3 nucleotides read TGTGCCAGCTCACCGACGACAGGGACTGACTATGGCTACACCTTC. As protein: CASSPTTGTDYGYTF.

This rearrangement joins TRBV5-4 to TRBJ1-1; 7 bases line up with TRBD1. The CDR3 is 15 amino acids. Germline assignment: CDR1 SGHNT and CDR2 YYREEE (reference sequence). Trimming cost V 2 bases and J 4 bases; bases outside gene matches: 8. The CDR3 loop reads CASSLMRQGGTEAFF. As DNA, the CDR3 is TGTGCCAGCAGCTTAATGCGTCAGGGGGGCACTGAAGCTTTCTTT.

This sequence joins TRBV18 and TRBJ1-3; unclear D gene. The length of the CDR3 is 15 residues. V shed 5 bases and J shed 4 bases, with 15 bases lying between them. Germline CDR1 is KGHSH and CDR2 is LQKENI. The CDR3 bases are TGTGCCAGCTCAAGGCTCCCGGAGCCCGGAAACACCATATATTTT. Translating it yields CASSRLPEPGNTIYF.

The table lists this clone with a few counts. The chain carries TRBV5-1 and TRBJ1-1; D ambiguous. Trimming left V 4 bases short and J 3 bases short, with 16 bases between. In germline, CDR1 is SGHRS, CDR2 YFSETQ. This CDR3 comprises 15 residues. The CDR3 region has the DNA TGCGCCAGCAGCCCCAGGACTTCTGGGGACACTGAAGCTTTCTTT. Translation gives CASSPRTSGDTEAFF.

The chain is built from TRBV19 and TRBJ2-5, with unresolved D. Trimming left V 0 bases short and J 5 bases short, with 7 bases between. CDR3 length: 13 residues. CDR1 LNHDA and CDR2 SQIVND come from the germline V gene (reference sequence). For the CDR3, the DNA is TGTGCCAGTAGTATAGATCTACTTGAGACCCAGTACTTC. Amino acids: CASSIDLLETQYF.

The V gene is TRBV5-5, the J gene TRBJ2-2; 8 bases match TRBD2. The junction had 16 bases not matched to a gene; V was cut back by 5 bases and J by 7 bases. The germline V gene has CDR1 SGHKS and CDR2 YYEKEE (reference sequence). The CDR3 is 17 residues long. Written as DNA, the CDR3 is TGTGCCAGCAGACCGAACTTAGCGGGATTCTTCGGCGGGGAGCTGTTTTTT. Amino acids: CASRPNLAGFFGGELFF.

V is TRBV14 and J is TRBJ2-7; TRBD1 matches 8 bases. In germline, CDR1 is SGHDN, CDR2 FVKESK. J lost 2 bases, V lost 4 bases, and 7 bases had no gene match. The CDR3 sequence is 15 residues long. CDR3 in amino acids: CASSRTGNPTYEQYF. The CDR3 DNA follows: TGTGCCAGCAGCCGGACAGGGAACCCGACCTACGAGCAGTACTTC.

This clone came up once. The V call is TRBV9, the J call TRBJ2-2; 8 nucleotides match TRBD1. The CDR3 is 15 residues long. Germline CDR1 and CDR2: SGDLS and YYNGEE. V shed 3 bases and J 4 bases; nucleotides not matched to a gene: 5. The CDR3 DNA reads TGTGCCAGCAGCGCCAGGACAGGGACCACCGGGGAGCTGTTTTTT. Translated: CASSARTGTTGELFF.

The rearrangement joins TRBV30 to TRBJ1-1; TRBD1 aligns across 8 bases. With V trimmed by 2 bases and J by 1 base, 3 bases remained unmatched. The CDR3 totals 14 residues. CDR1 and CDR2 from the germline V gene are GTSNPN and SVGIG (reference sequence). CDR3 coding DNA: TGTGCCTGGAGTTGGGACAGGCGGAACACTGAAGCTTTCTTT. Translated, it gives CAWSWDRRNTEAFF. The variable domain in full, completed from reference TRBV30 and TRBJ1-1, reads SQTIHQWPATLVQPVGSPLSLECTVEGTSNPNLYWYRQAAGRGLQLLFYSVGIGQISSEVPQNLSASRPQDRQFILSSKKLLLSDSGFYLCAWSWDRRNTEAFFGQGTRLTVV.

The chain couples TRBV19 to TRBJ1-5; 10 bases match TRBD1. The CDR3 is made up of 15 amino acids. J lost 5 bases, V lost 4 bases, and 5 bases had no gene match. CDR1 and CDR2 from the germline V gene are LNHDA and SQIVND (reference sequence). CDR3 residues: CASSTDRGGHQPQHF. The CDR3 nucleotides read TGTGCCAGTAGTACGGACAGGGGGGGACATCAGCCCCAGCATTTT. The complete variable domain, with remaining parts taken from reference TRBV19 and TRBJ1-5, reads DGGITQSPKYLFRKEGQNVTLSCEQNLNHDAMYWYRQDPGQGLRLIYYSQIVNDFQKGDIAEGYSVSREKKESFPLTVTSAQKNPTAFYLCASSTDRGGHQPQHFGDGTRLSIL.

The chain carries TRBV25-1 and TRBJ2-2; D gene ambiguous. CDR3 length equals 14 residues. Trimming shortened V by 2 bases and J by 3 bases, and 7 bases separated the two germline ends. Per the germline V gene, CDR1 is MGHDK and CDR2 is SYGVNS. CDR3 residues: CASSEGHHTGELFF. The CDR3 nucleotides read TGTGCCAGCAGTGAAGGTCATCACACCGGGGAGCTGTTTTTT.

This clone appeared once. The gene calls are TRBV14 and TRBJ2-6; 7 bases match TRBD2. CDR3 length: 17 residues. The V gene's germline CDR1 is SGHDN and CDR2 FVKESK. The V and J ends lost 4 bases and 1 base, in that order; junction bases with no gene match: 7. Written as DNA, the CDR3 is TGTGCCAGCAGCCGACTAGCACGGGCTTCTGGGGCCAACGTCCTGACTTTC. The encoded protein is CASSRLARASGANVLTF. Full variable domain (outside the CDR3, taken from reference TRBV14 and TRBJ2-6): EAGVTQFPSHSVIEKGQTVTLRCDPISGHDNLYWYRRVMGKEIKFLLHFVKESKQDESGMPNNRFLAERTGGTYSTLKVQPAELEDSGVYFCASSRLARASGANVLTFGAGSRLTVL.

The chain links TRBV7-8 to TRBJ2-7; D is ambiguous. V lost 0 bases and J lost 0, with 9 bases in between. The CDR3 length is 15 residues. Germline lookup yields CDR1 SGHVS and CDR2 FQNEAQ. CDR3 in amino acids: CASSLAALSSYEQYF. The CDR3 DNA sequence: TGTGCCAGCAGCTTAGCTGCGCTGAGCTCCTACGAGCAGTACTTC.

The rearrangement links TRBV5-4 to TRBJ2-7, with TRBD1 matching 9 bases. Germline CDR1 and CDR2: SGHNT and YYREEE (reference sequence). After removal of 1 base from V and 6 bases from J, the junction contained 5 bases not matched to a gene. This CDR3 has 14 residues. The CDR3 DNA sequence: TGTGCCAGCAGCTTGTTACAGGGGGCCCTCGAGCAGTACTTC. This codes for CASSLLQGALEQYF.

The V call is TRBV5-1, the J call TRBJ2-1, with unresolved D. The CDR3 runs 13 residues. Per germline, CDR1 SGHRS and CDR2 YFSETQ. V gave up 0 bases and J gave up 6 bases, with 7 bases separating them. The DNA of the CDR3 is TGCGCCAGCAGCTTGGTAATGCCCAATGAGCAGTTCTTC. Translated, it gives CASSLVMPNEQFF. Filled out from reference TRBV5-1 and TRBJ2-1, the complete variable domain reads KAGVTQTPRYLIKTRGQQVTLSCSPISGHRSVSWYQQTPGQGLQFLFEYFSETQRNKGNFPGRFSGRQFSNSRSEMNVSTLELGDSALYLCASSLVMPNEQFFGPGTRLTVL.

The V call is TRBV18, the J call TRBJ2-3; 7 nucleotides match TRBD2. The CDR3 has 16 amino acids. The germline CDR1 and CDR2 sequences are KGHSH and LQKENI. Trimming took 0 bases from V and 1 from J; bases not matched to a gene: 4. The CDR3 reads CASSPPTGGGTDTQYF. CDR3 DNA sequence: TGTGCCAGCTCACCACCGACGGGGGGTGGCACAGATACGCAGTATTTT.

The chain uses TRBV2 and TRBJ1-4; weak D call: TRBD1 (5 bases). This CDR3 is built from 16 residues. Trimming removed 6 bases from V and 0 bases from J, with 14 bases in between. Germline CDR1 reads SNHLY; CDR2 reads FYNNEI. CDR3 nucleotide sequence: TGTGCCAGCAGACGCTGGGGGACCGCAACTAATGAAAAACTGTTTTTT. It codes for CASRRWGTATNEKLFF.

The gene calls are TRBV7-9 and TRBJ2-2, with D tentatively TRBD1 (6 bases). The V end lost 5 bases, the J end lost 1 base, and 14 bases lay between the germline ends. The CDR3 is made up of 16 amino acids. Germline CDR1 and CDR2: SEHNR and FQNEAQ (reference sequence). The CDR3 loop reads CASSLSQGLNTGELFF. The CDR3 nucleotides read TGTGCCAGCAGCCTCAGCCAGGGGCTGAACACCGGGGAGCTGTTTTTT.

This sequence joins TRBV7-3 and TRBJ2-1; D call uncertain. The germline V gene has CDR1 SGHTA and CDR2 FQGTGA. This CDR3 comprises 13 residues. V lost 2 bases to trimming and J lost 13 bases, with 15 bases between them. The CDR3 protein is CASSLVIGYSQFF. The DNA of the CDR3 is TGTGCCAGCAGCTTAGTAATTGGCTATTCCCAGTTCTTC.

The chain uses TRBV18 and TRBJ1-6; maybe TRBD1 (6 bases). Germline CDR1 KGHSH, CDR2 LQKENI. V was clipped by 2 bases and J by 7 bases, with 12 bases between them. The CDR3 runs 15 residues. DNA for the CDR3: TGTGCCAGCTCACCATTGGACAGCTCAAATTCACCCCTCCACTTT. It yields the protein CASSPLDSSNSPLHF.

The chain has TRBV19 and TRBJ1-2; 9 nucleotides line up with TRBD1. The junction had 5 bases not matched to a gene; V was cut back by 4 bases and J by 8 bases. The CDR3 totals 13 residues. Germline CDR1 is LNHDA and CDR2 is SQIVND (reference sequence). DNA of the CDR3: TGTGCCAGTAGTACGCGGGACAGGGACGGCTACACCTTC. Protein: CASSTRDRDGYTF.

The chain joins TRBV5-4 to TRBJ1-2; D is undetermined. Germline assignment: CDR1 SGHNT and CDR2 YYREEE (reference sequence). This CDR3 is 14 amino acids long. The ends were cut back, 0 bases at V and 7 bases at J, with 13 bases in the middle. CDR3 loop: CASSLATPRGGYTF. CDR3 DNA: TGTGCCAGCAGCTTGGCCACCCCACGAGGTGGCTACACCTTC.

CDR3 nucleotides: TGTGCCAGCAGTTACTCGAGGAGAGGGGTGTATGGCTACACCTTC. Residues: CASSYSRRGVYGYTF. This rearrangement joins TRBV6-5 to TRBJ1-2; possibly TRBD1 for D (5 bases). The germline V gene encodes CDR1 MNHEY and CDR2 SVGAGI. Trimming pared 0 bases from V and 5 bases from J, leaving 13 bases between. This CDR3 is built from 15 residues.

As regards this clone: A read error is possible here, since a much larger clone lies one base away. The CDR3, as DNA: TGTGCCAGCAGTTACTCAGGAGCTGAAGCTTTCTTC. It specifies CASSYSGAEAFF. The rearrangement links TRBV6-9 to TRBJ1-1; D gene uncertain. The CDR3 spans 12 residues. CDR1 is MNHGY and CDR2 is SVAAGI in the germline V gene.

The chain carries TRBV2 and TRBJ2-2; D may correspond to TRBD1 or TRBD2 (5 bases each). This CDR3 spans 16 amino acids. Germline V gene data show CDR1 as SNHLY and CDR2 as FYNNEI. V dropped 7 bases and J dropped 4 bases, with 19 bases sitting between them. CDR3 DNA sequence: TGTGCCAGCAAAGTCGGGACGGCAGGGTTCACCGGGGAGCTGTTTTTT. Translating it yields CASKVGTAGFTGELFF.